One and the same sample provided the 5 T cell receptor beta chains below, sequenced in a study of blood T cell repertoires in COVID-19. Clones were sequenced by immunoSEQ multiplex PCR, and TCRdb holds only the in-frame ones, with some missing. The sample shows about 170,000 clones, more than 75% of them seen only once. The sample consisted of peripheral blood. These TCRs come from a man between 65 and 80 years old with acute or convalescent COVID-19.

This clone has a handful of counts. The chain joins TRBV7-2 to TRBJ2-6; D call uncertain. V lost 1 base, J lost 7 bases, and 17 bases lay in between. This CDR3 spans 17 amino acids. Germline values: CDR1 SGHTA, CDR2 FQGNSA. CDR3 region: CASSLDGSGFGANVLTF. The CDR3 DNA is TGTGCCAGCAGCTTAGACGGGTCGGGTTTTGGAGCCAACGTCCTGACTTTC.

V and J are TRBV7-2 and TRBJ2-5; 10 positions agree with TRBD2. V was clipped by 5 bases and J by 2 bases; unmatched bases: 8. Germline V CDR1 and CDR2: SGHTA, FQGNSA. CDR3 length equals 16 residues. The DNA of the CDR3 is TGTGCCAGCAGCCCCCGGGGAGCGGGGGGGCAAGAGACCCAGTACTTC. Amino acids: CASSPRGAGGQETQYF.

This chain joins TRBV7-2 and TRBJ1-2; tentatively, D is TRBD1 (5 bases). The CDR3 runs 14 residues. In germline, CDR1 is SGHTA, CDR2 FQGNSA. V lost 2 bases and J lost 2, with 9 bases in between. Written as DNA, the CDR3 is TGTGCCAGCAGCTTAAACAGGCAGAACTATGGCTACACCTTC. Its protein is CASSLNRQNYGYTF.

This chain uses TRBV19 with TRBJ2-3; the match to TRBD1 covers 7 bases. The CDR3 spans 14 residues. Germline CDR1 reads LNHDA; CDR2 reads SQIVND (reference sequence). Trimming removed 2 bases from V and 5 bases from J; junction bases left unmatched: 4. The CDR3 region has the DNA TGTGCCAGTAGTATAACAGGGGTTGAAGATACGCAGTATTTT. It codes for CASSITGVEDTQYF. The variable domain in full, completed from reference TRBV19 and TRBJ2-3, reads DGGITQSPKYLFRKEGQNVTLSCEQNLNHDAMYWYRQDPGQGLRLIYYSQIVNDFQKGDIAEGYSVSREKKESFPLTVTSAQKNPTAFYLCASSITGVEDTQYFGPGTRLTVL.

This clone was found once. The chain combines TRBV14 with TRBJ2-3; the match to TRBD2 covers 8 bases. This CDR3 has 15 residues. The germline V gene encodes CDR1 SGHDN and CDR2 FVKESK. V lost 1 base to trimming and J lost 4 bases; unmatched junction nucleotides: 4. The CDR3 coding sequence is TGTGCCAGCAGCCAAGTACGGGGGGGCGCAGATACGCAGTATTTT. Protein sequence: CASSQVRGGADTQYF.